The next 5 T cell receptor beta chains were all read from a single sample in a study of ipilimumab plus nivolumab after autologous stem cell transplantation. TCRdb's table, derived via immunoSEQ multiplex PCR, lists solely in-frame clones and lacks some. The table records some 43,000 clones, 70% to 90% of them present only once. The input for sequencing was PBMCs, taken in a trial of ipilimumab plus nivolumab as post-transplant consolidation. The receptors originated from a male donor with multiple myeloma.

This chain uses TRBV6-5 with TRBJ1-5, with D tentatively TRBD1 (5 bases). The V gene lost 5 bases and the J gene lost 3 bases, with 8 bases spanning the gap. The germline V gene encodes CDR1 MNHEY and CDR2 SVGAGI. The CDR3 contains 13 residues. CDR3 DNA sequence: TGTGCCAGCAGTCAGGGAGTCAATCAGCCCCAGCATTTT. Translated: CASSQGVNQPQHF.

This clone has only one observation. V gene TRBV28 combines with J gene TRBJ1-2; D remains unclear. This CDR3 is built from 10 residues. Between the trimmed V and J ends, which lost 8 bases and 8 bases, there was a span of 9 bases. Germline-derived CDR1 and CDR2 are MDHEN and SYDVKM. The CDR3 DNA follows: TGTGCCAGCCATCGGAGGGGCTACACCTTC. Protein: CASHRRGYTF.

The chain is built from TRBV11-2 and TRBJ2-5; no reliable D call. The CDR3 runs to 14 residues. V was trimmed by 0 bases and J by 7 bases, leaving 12 bases between them. CDR1 is SGHAT and CDR2 is FQNNGV in the germline V gene. CDR3 DNA sequence: TGTGCCAGCAGCTTAGATAGGCAGTCTGGGACCCAGTACTTC. Its protein product is CASSLDRQSGTQYF.

The rearrangement uses TRBV2 and TRBJ2-7; a weak D match, TRBD1 (5 bases). Trimming took 1 base from V and 6 from J, leaving 7 bases between them. The CDR3 totals 12 residues. The germline CDR1 and CDR2 sequences are SNHLY and FYNNEI. The chain's CDR3 is CASSEVGLEQYF. The CDR3 DNA reads as TGTGCCAGCAGTGAAGTGGGGCTCGAGCAGTACTTC.

The chain carries TRBV2 and TRBJ2-6; D is unresolved. Trimming stripped 7 bases from V and 0 bases from J, with 10 bases between. CDR1 and CDR2 from the germline V gene are SNHLY and FYNNEI. The CDR3 runs to 15 residues. CDR3 sequence: CASKDANSGANVLTF. The CDR3 coding sequence is TGTGCCAGCAAAGACGCCAACTCTGGGGCCAACGTCCTGACTTTC.